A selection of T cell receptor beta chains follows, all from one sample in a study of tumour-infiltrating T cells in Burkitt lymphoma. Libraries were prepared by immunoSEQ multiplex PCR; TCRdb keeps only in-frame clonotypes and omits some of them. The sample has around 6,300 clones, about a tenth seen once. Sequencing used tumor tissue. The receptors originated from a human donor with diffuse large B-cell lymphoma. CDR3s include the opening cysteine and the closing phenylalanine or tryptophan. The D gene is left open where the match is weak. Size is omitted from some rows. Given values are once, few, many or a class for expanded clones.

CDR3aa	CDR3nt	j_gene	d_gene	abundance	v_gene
CASSQSRDTEAFF	TGTGCCAGCAGCCAGAGTCGGGACACTGAAGCTTTCTTT	TRBJ1-1	-	-	TRBV4-2
CASSLGTRGGWADTQYF	TGTGCCAGCAGCCTCGGGACTAGAGGTGGCTGGGCAGATACGCAGTATTTT	TRBJ2-3	TRBD2	few	TRBV9
CASSFGSTDTQYF	TGTGCCAGCAGCTTTGGTAGCACAGATACGCAGTATTTT	TRBJ2-3	-	few	TRBV7-9
CASSVDSSTEAFF	TGTGCCAGCAGCGTGGACAGCAGCACTGAAGCTTTCTTT	TRBJ1-1	-	few	TRBV5-6
CASSPPSGGWGNEQFF	TGTGCCAGCTCACCACCGAGCGGGGGATGGGGGAATGAGCAGTTCTTC	TRBJ2-1	TRBD2	once	TRBV18
CSAPANYGYTF	TGCAGTGCTCCCGCTAACTATGGCTACACCTTC	TRBJ1-2	-	-	TRBV20-1
CASSQDPGQGGEEKLFF	TGCGCCAGCAGCCAAGATCCGGGACAGGGGGGGGAGGAAAAACTGTTTTTT	TRBJ1-4	TRBD1	-	TRBV4-1
CASTPPGGRTEAFF	TGTGCCAGCACCCCCCCCGGGGGGCGCACTGAAGCTTTCTTT	TRBJ1-1	-	-	TRBV28
CAINTGTGGVVYGYTF	TGTGCCATCAACACCGGGACAGGGGGTGTAGTCTATGGCTACACCTTC	TRBJ1-2	TRBD1	-	TRBV10-3
CASSLVRKGDRFMETQYF	TGCGCCAGCAGCTTGGTGAGGAAGGGGGATCGATTTATGGAGACCCAGTACTTC	TRBJ2-5	-	few	TRBV5-1
CASSLGTGNFYGYTF	TGTGCCAGCAGCCTCGGGACAGGCAACTTCTATGGCTACACCTTC	TRBJ1-2	TRBD1	-	TRBV11-2
CASSSAQPQHF	TGTGCCAGCAGTTCCGCTCAGCCCCAGCATTTT	TRBJ1-5	-	-	TRBV28
CAISDIPQNTGELFF	TGTGCCATCAGTGATATTCCTCAGAACACCGGGGAGCTGTTTTTT	TRBJ2-2	-	few	TRBV10-3
CASSPARGANTEAFF	TGTGCCAGCAGTCCTGCCCGGGGCGCGAACACTGAAGCTTTCTTT	TRBJ1-1	-	few	TRBV6-1
CASSPTGGYNYEQYF	TGTGCCAGCAGCCCGACGGGCGGATATAACTACGAGCAGTACTTC	TRBJ2-7	-	few	TRBV14
CASSEDGNQPQHF	TGTGCCAGCAGTGAGGACGGGAATCAGCCCCAGCATTTT	TRBJ1-5	-	few	TRBV6-1
CASSPPGGIYGYTF	TGTGCCAGCTCACCACCGGGGGGTATCTATGGCTACACCTTC	TRBJ1-2	-	few	TRBV18
CASSHGTLGNEQFF	TGCGCCAGCAGCCATGGGACTTTAGGCAATGAGCAGTTCTTC	TRBJ2-1	-	few	TRBV5-1
CASSFTGAGTQYF	TGCGCCAGCAGCTTTACAGGGGCGGGTACGCAGTATTTT	TRBJ2-3	TRBD1	few	TRBV5-1
CASSLAGLGAGELFF	TGCGCCAGCAGCTTGGCGGGACTAGGGGCCGGGGAGCTGTTTTTT	TRBJ2-2	TRBD2	-	TRBV5-1
CASSYFATGGEKLFF	TGTGCCAGCAGTTACTTCGCCACTGGAGGGGAAAAACTGTTTTTT	TRBJ1-4	-	-	TRBV6-5
CSAREVYEQYF	TGCAGTGCCCGAGAAGTATACGAGCAGTACTTC	TRBJ2-7	-	-	TRBV20-1
CASSSSRDRDNTQYF	TGTGCCAGCAGCTCGTCCCGGGACAGGGATAATACGCAGTATTTT	TRBJ2-3	TRBD1	-	TRBV11-2
CASSRTRDLSGYTF	TGTGCCAGCAGCCGCACGAGGGACTTGAGTGGCTACACCTTC	TRBJ1-2	-	medium-sized	TRBV27
CASSQSVVTEGGYTF	TGCGCCAGCAGCCAAAGTGTGGTGACCGAGGGAGGCTACACCTTC	TRBJ1-2	-	-	TRBV4-3
CASSVIETQYF	TGTGCCAGCAGCGTTATAGAGACCCAGTACTTC	TRBJ2-5	-	-	TRBV7-9
CASTQIYSNQPQHF	TGTGCCAGCACGCAGATTTATAGCAATCAGCCCCAGCATTTT	TRBJ1-5	-	few	TRBV6-1
CASSTDREREKLFF	TGTGCCAGTAGTACGGACAGGGAGAGGGAAAAACTGTTTTTT	TRBJ1-4	TRBD1	-	TRBV19
CAISALGNYGYTF	TGTGCCATCAGTGCTTTGGGCAACTATGGCTACACCTTC	TRBJ1-2	-	few	TRBV10-3
CASSRKGQNDIGANVLTF	TGCGCCAGCAGCCGCAAGGGGCAGAACGACATTGGGGCCAACGTCCTGACTTTC	TRBJ2-6	-	few	TRBV4-1
CASSPGGRGVIYEQYF	TGTGCCAGCAGCCCCGGGGGGCGGGGGGTGATCTACGAGCAGTACTTC	TRBJ2-7	TRBD2	-	TRBV7-9
CASSISSNQPQHF	TGTGCCAGTAGTATTTCTAGCAATCAGCCCCAGCATTTT	TRBJ1-5	-	-	TRBV19
CASSAWTGNMGYTF	TGTGCCAGCAGCGCGTGGACAGGGAATATGGGCTACACCTTC	TRBJ1-2	TRBD1	-	TRBV7-2
CAISEHGERAGELFF	TGTGCCATCAGTGAGCATGGCGAGCGGGCCGGGGAGCTGTTTTTT	TRBJ2-2	-	-	TRBV10-3
CASSEVNTEAFF	TGTGCCAGCAGTGAGGTGAACACTGAAGCTTTCTTT	TRBJ1-1	-	once	TRBV6-1
CAGGRGAYEQYF	TGTGCCGGGGGGCGGGGGGCCTACGAGCAGTACTTC	TRBJ2-7	TRBD2	few	TRBV2
CASSQKNTQGNTEAFF	TGTGCCAGTAGTCAAAAGAATACACAGGGGAACACTGAAGCTTTCTTT	TRBJ1-1	-	few	TRBV19